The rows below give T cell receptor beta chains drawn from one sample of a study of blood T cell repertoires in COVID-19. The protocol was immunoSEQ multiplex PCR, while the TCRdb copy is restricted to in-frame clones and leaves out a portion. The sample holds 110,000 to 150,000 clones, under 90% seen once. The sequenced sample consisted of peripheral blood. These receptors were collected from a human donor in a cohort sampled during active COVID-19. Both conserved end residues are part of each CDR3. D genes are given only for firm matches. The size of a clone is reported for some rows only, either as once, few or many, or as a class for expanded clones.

CDR3nt: TGTGCCAGTAGTATCGGGTCCGGGAGGTCGGACACCGGGGAGCTGTTTTTT
CDR3aa: CASSIGSGRSDTGELFF
d_gene: TRBD2
abundance: -
v_gene: TRBV19
j_gene: TRBJ2-2

CDR3nt: TGTGCCAGCAGCCCTCCCGGGACAGGGCTTGAGCAGTTCTTC
CDR3aa: CASSPPGTGLEQFF
d_gene: TRBD1
abundance: many
v_gene: TRBV7-3
j_gene: TRBJ2-1

CDR3nt: TGTGCCAGCAGCTTATCGGGATATTACGAGCAGTACTTC
CDR3aa: CASSLSGYYEQYF
d_gene: -
abundance: -
v_gene: TRBV11-1
j_gene: TRBJ2-7

CDR3nt: TGTGCCAGCAGCTTAAGGGACAGGGGTTACGAGCAGTACTTC
CDR3aa: CASSLRDRGYEQYF
d_gene: TRBD1
abundance: -
v_gene: TRBV5-4
j_gene: TRBJ2-7

CDR3nt: TGTGCCAGCAGCACACCGGGACAGGGTAATGAAAAACTGTTTTTT
CDR3aa: CASSTPGQGNEKLFF
d_gene: TRBD1
abundance: -
v_gene: TRBV5-4
j_gene: TRBJ1-4

CDR3nt: TGTGCCAGCAGCTTAGGCAGGGGGCAGTACGAGCAGTACTTC
CDR3aa: CASSLGRGQYEQYF
d_gene: TRBD1
abundance: -
v_gene: TRBV7-9
j_gene: TRBJ2-7

CDR3nt: TGTGCCAGCAGACTACAGGGGATTAGGGATGAGCAGTTCTTC
CDR3aa: CASRLQGIRDEQFF
d_gene: TRBD1
abundance: -
v_gene: TRBV6-5
j_gene: TRBJ2-1

CDR3nt: TGTGCCAGTAGTATCGCAGCCGGGGAAGGGAACACTGAAGCTTTCTTT
CDR3aa: CASSIAAGEGNTEAFF
d_gene: -
abundance: -
v_gene: TRBV19
j_gene: TRBJ1-1

CDR3nt: TGTGCCAGCAGAAGGGACAGGGGATACGGCTACACCTTC
CDR3aa: CASRRDRGYGYTF
d_gene: TRBD1
abundance: -
v_gene: TRBV2
j_gene: TRBJ1-2

CDR3nt: TGCGCCAGCAGCTTGAGGAGTGCGACTAGCGGGAGTTCCTACGAGCAGTACTTC
CDR3aa: CASSLRSATSGSSYEQYF
d_gene: TRBD2
abundance: -
v_gene: TRBV5-1
j_gene: TRBJ2-7

CDR3nt: TGCAGCCATTTGCCGACAGGGACCTATGGCTACACCTTC
CDR3aa: CSHLPTGTYGYTF
d_gene: TRBD1
abundance: -
v_gene: TRBV29-1
j_gene: TRBJ1-2

CDR3nt: TGTGCCAGCAGACTAGCGGGAGGCTACAATGAGCAGTTCTTC
CDR3aa: CASRLAGGYNEQFF
d_gene: TRBD2
abundance: medium-sized
v_gene: TRBV27
j_gene: TRBJ2-1

CDR3nt: TGTGCCAGCAGCTTGGGACCCCAGGTCTCCTATAATTCACCCCTCCACTTT
CDR3aa: CASSLGPQVSYNSPLHF
d_gene: -
abundance: -
v_gene: TRBV5-5
j_gene: TRBJ1-6

CDR3nt: TGTGCCAGCAGTATAGTCGGACAGAGTTATGGCTACACCTTC
CDR3aa: CASSIVGQSYGYTF
d_gene: -
abundance: -
v_gene: TRBV6-2/TRBV6-3
j_gene: TRBJ1-2

CDR3nt: TGTGCCAGCAGTGACAGCTACTATGGCTACACCTTC
CDR3aa: CASSDSYYGYTF
d_gene: -
abundance: -
v_gene: TRBV6-2/TRBV6-3
j_gene: TRBJ1-2

CDR3nt: TGTGCCAGTCTACTAGCGGGAGAGGGGCCGGCCAAAAACATTCAGTACTTC
CDR3aa: CASLLAGEGPAKNIQYF
d_gene: TRBD2
abundance: -
v_gene: TRBV6-4
j_gene: TRBJ2-4

CDR3nt: TGTGCCAGCAGTCCCGGGACATTTGCTAACTATGGCTACACCTTC
CDR3aa: CASSPGTFANYGYTF
d_gene: -
abundance: -
v_gene: TRBV28
j_gene: TRBJ1-2